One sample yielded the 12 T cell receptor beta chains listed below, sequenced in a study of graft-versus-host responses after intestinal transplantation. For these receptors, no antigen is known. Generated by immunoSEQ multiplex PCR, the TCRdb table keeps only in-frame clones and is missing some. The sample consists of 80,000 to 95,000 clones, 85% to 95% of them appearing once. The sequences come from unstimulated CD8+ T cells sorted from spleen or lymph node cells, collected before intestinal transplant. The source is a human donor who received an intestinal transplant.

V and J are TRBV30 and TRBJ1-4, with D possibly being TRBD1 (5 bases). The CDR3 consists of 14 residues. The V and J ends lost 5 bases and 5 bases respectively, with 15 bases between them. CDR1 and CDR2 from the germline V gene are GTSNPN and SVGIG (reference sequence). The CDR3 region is CAWAMGGGNEKLFF. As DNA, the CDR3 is TGTGCCTGGGCCATGGGGGGGGGAAATGAAAAACTGTTTTTT.

CDR3 nucleotide sequence: TGTGCTAGTGGTTTCCAAGCCGGGACAGGGAGTAGGACAGATACGCAGTATTTT. Encoded protein: CASGFQAGTGSRTDTQYF. This chain connects TRBV12-5 to TRBJ2-3; TRBD1 aligns across 9 bases. V lost 3 bases and J lost 3; bases outside the gene matches: 13. CDR1 and CDR2 from the germline V gene are LGHNT and FRNRAP. This CDR3 region has 18 residues.

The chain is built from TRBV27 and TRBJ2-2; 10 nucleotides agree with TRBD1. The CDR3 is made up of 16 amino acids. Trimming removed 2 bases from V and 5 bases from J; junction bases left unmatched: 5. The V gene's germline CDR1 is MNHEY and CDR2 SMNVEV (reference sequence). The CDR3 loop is CASSLGTGVRTGELFF. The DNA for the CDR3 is TGTGCCAGCAGTTTAGGGACAGGGGTTCGGACCGGGGAGCTGTTTTTT.

This CDR3 reads CASSLLGTGGRETQYF. The CDR3 DNA reads TGTGCCAGCAGTTTACTCGGGACAGGGGGCAGAGAGACCCAGTACTTC. V usage is TRBV27 and J usage is TRBJ2-5; 12 bases map to TRBD1. The CDR3 runs to 16 residues. V was pared by 2 bases and J by 4 bases, with 5 bases of the junction left unmatched. Germline CDR1 MNHEY, CDR2 SMNVEV (reference sequence).

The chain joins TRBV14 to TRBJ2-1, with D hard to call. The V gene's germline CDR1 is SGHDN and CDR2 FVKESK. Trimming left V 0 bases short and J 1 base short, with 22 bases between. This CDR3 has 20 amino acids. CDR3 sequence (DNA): TGTGCCAGCAGCCAAGAACGATTAGGCTGGCAATGGCGGTCCTACAATGAGCAGTTCTTC. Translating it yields CASSQERLGWQWRSYNEQFF.

The CDR3 loop is CASSSGTDSYEQYF. The CDR3 nucleotides are TGCGCCAGCAGCTCCGGGACTGACTCCTACGAGCAGTACTTC. The gene calls are TRBV5-1 and TRBJ2-7; possible D gene TRBD2, 6 bases. The germline CDR1 and CDR2 sequences are SGHRS and YFSETQ. CDR3 length equals 14 residues. The V end was cut by 3 bases, the J end by 0 bases, with 10 bases between.

In nucleotides, the CDR3 is TGTGCCATCAGTGATAGTAGCGGGGGGGCGTATGAGCAGTTCTTC. It yields the protein CAISDSSGGAYEQFF. The chain recombines TRBV10-3 with TRBJ2-1; 11 bases align to TRBD2. The V segment lost 3 bases and the J segment 8 bases; nucleotides outside the gene matches: 6. CDR1 and CDR2 from the germline V gene are ENHRY and SYGVKD. The CDR3 has 15 residues.

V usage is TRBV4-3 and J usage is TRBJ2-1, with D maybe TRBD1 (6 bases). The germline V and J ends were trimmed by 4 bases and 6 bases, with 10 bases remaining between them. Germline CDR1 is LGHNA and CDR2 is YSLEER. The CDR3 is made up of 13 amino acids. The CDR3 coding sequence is TGCGCCAGCAGCCCTACACAGGGCAATGAGCAGTTCTTC. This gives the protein CASSPTQGNEQFF.

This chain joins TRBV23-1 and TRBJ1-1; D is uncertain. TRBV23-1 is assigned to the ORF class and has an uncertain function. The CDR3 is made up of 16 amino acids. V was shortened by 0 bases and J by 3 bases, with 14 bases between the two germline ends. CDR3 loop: CASSQSETRKYTEAFF. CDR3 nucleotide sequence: TGCGCCAGCAGTCAATCAGAGACAAGGAAGTACACTGAAGCTTTCTTT.

Here the CDR3 DNA reads TGTGCCAGCAGCTTCAATCCCGTGGGACAGGGGCTCACCTTC. Amino acid sequence: CASSFNPVGQGLTF. The chain links TRBV7-2 to TRBJ1-2; 10 bases are shared with TRBD1. The V gene's germline CDR1 is SGHTA and CDR2 FQGNSA. V shed 3 bases and J 13 bases; nucleotides not matched to a gene: 11. The CDR3 is 14 amino acids.

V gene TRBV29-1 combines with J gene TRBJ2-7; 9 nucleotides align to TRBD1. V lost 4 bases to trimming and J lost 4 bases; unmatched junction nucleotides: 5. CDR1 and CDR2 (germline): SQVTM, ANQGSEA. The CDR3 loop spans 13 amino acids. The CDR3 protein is CSVGAQGAYEQYF. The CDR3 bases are TGCAGCGTTGGGGCACAGGGGGCGTACGAGCAGTACTTC.

The CDR3 DNA reads TGCGCCAGCAGCCTAGCGGGAGCGGGGGGGCCAGGTGAGACCCAGTACTTC. Translation: CASSLAGAGGPGETQYF. This rearrangement joins TRBV4-1 to TRBJ2-5, with 10 bases that match TRBD2. The length of the CDR3 is 17 residues. Unmatched junction bases numbered 13, after V lost 4 bases and J lost 5 bases. Germline V lookup: CDR1 MGHRA, CDR2 YSYEKL.